These T cell receptor beta chains were read from a single sample in a study of tumor and adjacent non-tumor tissue in lung cancer. TCRdb fed the multiplex PCR reads into MiXCR, producing one record per CDR3 protein. The sample includes 94,000 or so distinct CDR3 sequences, around 82% of them seen just once. Sequenced: distant non-tumor lung tissue. All receptors derive from a woman in her forties or fifties with non-small cell lung cancer. Both conserved end residues are part of each CDR3. D genes are given only for firm matches. Some rows have no size entry. The others give once, few or many, or a class for an expanded clone.

D gene,clone size,J gene,V gene,CDR3 protein,CDR3 DNA
NA,NA,TRBJ2-7,TRBV4-1,CACSWAPDGAYEQYF,TGCGCCTGCAGCTGGGCCCCGGACGGCGCCTACGAGCAGTACTTC
NA,NA,TRBJ2-7,TRBV5-5,CSSRFSIFDRAYVQYF,TGTAGCAGCAGGTTCTCCATTTTCGACAGAGCCTACGTGCAGTACTTC
NA,NA,TRBJ2-7,TRBV29-1,CSMVRDVSSYEQYF,TGCAGCATGGTCCGGGACGTAAGCTCCTACGAGCAGTACTTT
NA,many,TRBJ1-4,TRBV6-1,CASSGTYNEKLFF,TGTGCCAGCAGCGGGACATACAATGAAAAACTGTTTTTT
NA,once,TRBJ1-2,TRBV4-2,CASSQELTMRGYTF,TGTGCCAGTAGCCAAGAATTGACAATGAGGGGCTACACCTTC
NA,NA,TRBJ2-7,TRBV29-1,CSAPVADYEQYF,TGCAGCGCCCCGGTTGCAGATTACGAGCAGTACTTC
NA,NA,TRBJ2-1,TRBV24-1,CATRDLRGNSYNEQFF,TGTGCCACCCGAGATTTGCGAGGAAACTCCTACAATGAGCAGTTCTTC
NA,NA,TRBJ1-2,TRBV6-2/TRBV6-3,CDSRRADSTNYGYTF,TGTGACAGCAGACGAGCGGACAGTACAAACTATGGCTACACCTTC
NA,NA,TRBJ2-5,TRBV29-1,CSVVADNSQETQYF,TGCAGCGTTGTAGCGGACAATTCCCAAGAGACCCAGTACTTC
NA,NA,TRBJ1-2,TRBV28,CASSLVTRQGGCTF,TGTGCCAGCAGTTTAGTCACTAGGCAAGGTGGCTGCACCTTC
NA,NA,TRBJ2-7,TRBV6-1,CASSDITLHEQYF,TGTGCCAGCAGTGATATTACCCTCCACGAGCAGTACTTC
NA,NA,TRBJ2-2,TRBV5-6,CARSLDPGQRRTGELFF,TGTGCCAGGAGCTTGGACCCGGGGCAGAGGAGAACCGGGGAGCTGTTTTTT
TRBD1,NA,TRBJ1-2,TRBV6-2/TRBV6-3,CTSRDRWCDAYGYTF,TGTACCAGCAGGGACAGGTGGTGCGACGCCTATGGCTACACCTTC
NA,NA,TRBJ2-3,TRBV4-1,CASSLLEFSTGTQYF,TGCGCCAGCAGCCTCCTGGAGTTTTCTACAGGTACGCAGTATTTT
NA,NA,TRBJ1-1,TRBV4-1,CTSSQGEAWDTEAFF,TGCACCAGCAGCCAAGGGGAGGCGTGGGACACTGAAGCTTTCTTT
TRBD2,many,TRBJ2-1,TRBV20-1,CSATSGRFPFF,TGCAGTGCTACTAGCGGGAGGTTTCCGTTCTTC
NA,NA,TRBJ2-1,TRBV11-3,CACSFDSGGGNKQFF,TGTGCCTGCAGCTTTGATAGCGGAGGGGGCAATAAGCAGTTCTTC
TRBD1,NA,TRBJ1-1,TRBV6-6,CAGKIRGQGVLWAFF,TGTGCCGGCAAGATTCGTGGACAGGGGGTTTTATGGGCTTTCTTC
TRBD1,once,TRBJ1-2,TRBV11-2,CASSLEGAANCVYTF,TGTGCTAGCAGCTTAGAGGGGGCCGCTAACTGTGTCTACACCTTC
NA,NA,TRBJ1-1,TRBV5-4,CAKNSEAVNAEAFF,TGTGCCAAGAACTCCGAGGCAGTGAACGCTGAAGCTTTCTTT
NA,NA,TRBJ1-4,TRBV5-1,CASTDPQGVEKLFF,TGCGCCAGCACTGACCCTCAGGGCGTAGAAAAACTGTTTTTT
NA,NA,TRBJ1-5,TRBV20-1,CSDGWGHNQSQHF,TGCAGTGATGGATGGGGCCACAATCAGTCCCAGCATTTT
NA,NA,TRBJ2-1,TRBV10-3,CAIREGGGPYNEQFF,TGTGCCATCAGGGAAGGTGGGGGTCCCTACAATGAGCAGTTCTTC
NA,NA,TRBJ2-1,TRBV20-1,CSDSDQQAEQFF,TGCAGTGATAGCGATCAGCAGGCCGAGCAGTTCTTC
TRBD1,many,TRBJ1-2,TRBV6-1,CASSLSQGAAGGYTF,TGTGCCAGCAGTTTGTCACAGGGGGCAGCAGGAGGCTACACCTTC
NA,NA,TRBJ1-4,TRBV11-2,CASSRGRSGEKLFF,TGTGCCAGCAGCCGAGGACGGTCTGGTGAAAAACTGTTTTTC
NA,NA,TRBJ2-1,TRBV12-3/TRBV12-4,CDSSPIANLLRVNNEQFF,TGTGACAGCAGTCCGATAGCCAACCTTCTGCGAGTCAACAATGAGCAGTTCTTC
NA,NA,TRBJ2-2,TRBV4-1,CASSQTGSINTGELFF,TGCGCAAGCAGCCAAACCGGGTCGATTAACACCGGGGAGCTGTTTTTT
TRBD2,NA,TRBJ2-2,TRBV6-2/TRBV6-3,CASGDPGLADASNTGELLF,TGTGCCAGCGGGGATCCGGGGCTAGCGGATGCCTCGAACACCGGGGAGCTGTTATTT
NA,NA,TRBJ2-2,TRBV7-3,CASSLRIEGITGELFF,TGTGCCAGCAGCTTAAGAATAGAGGGTATCACCGGGGAGCTGTTTTTT
NA,NA,TRBJ1-1,TRBV6-6,CASSSSYSEAFF,TGTGCCAGCAGTTCCTCCTATTCTGAAGCTTTCTTT
NA,many,TRBJ2-3,TRBV6-5,CASSLAGTDTQYF,TGTGCCAGCAGTTTGGCAGGGACAGATACGCAGTATTTT
NA,NA,TRBJ2-1,TRBV10-2,CASSGSGVGYNEQFF,TGCGCCAGCAGCGGGTCAGGGGTGGGTTACAATGAGCAATTCTTC
NA,once,TRBJ2-7,TRBV10-3,CASEVTDGYEQYF,TGTGCCTCTGAGGTCACGGACGGGTATGAGCAGTACTTC